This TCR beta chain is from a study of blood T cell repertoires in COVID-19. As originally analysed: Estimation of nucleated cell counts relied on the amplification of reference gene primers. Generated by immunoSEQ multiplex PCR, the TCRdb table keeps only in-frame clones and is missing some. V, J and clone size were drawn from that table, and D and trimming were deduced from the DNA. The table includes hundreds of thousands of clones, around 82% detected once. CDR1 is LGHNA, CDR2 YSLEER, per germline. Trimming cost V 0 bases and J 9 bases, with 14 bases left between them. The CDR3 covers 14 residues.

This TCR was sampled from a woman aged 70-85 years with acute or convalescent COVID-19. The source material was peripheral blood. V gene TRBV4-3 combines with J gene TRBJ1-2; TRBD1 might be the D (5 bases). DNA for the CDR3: TGCGCCAGCAGCCAAGAAAGGGCAGGGATAAGCTACACCTTC. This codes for CASSQERAGISYTF.